This T cell receptor (beta chain) was sequenced for a study of blood T cell repertoires in COVID-19. Study-wide context: Samples taken during acute and convalescent COVID-19 were collected in the United States, Italy and Spain. T cells, B-cell-depleted T cells, or PBMCs provided the cDNA or gDNA that served as material.

Looked up from germline, CDR1 is SGHDT and CDR2 is YYEEEE. The J segment lost 4 bases and the V segment lost 2 bases, leaving 8 bases of the junction unmatched. This CDR3 has 16 residues. Source study methods: Researchers report that nucleated cell counts were estimated from reference gene primer amplification. Sequenced by immunoSEQ multiplex PCR; TCRdb stores in-frame clones only, minus some. The D gene and trimming were derived from the DNA, and the V and J assignments and clone size from that table. The sample includes about 140,000 clones, 60% to 80% of them seen just once. Allocation to cohorts depended on clinical history reported by the participants.

Sequencing input: PBMCs or T cells enriched from blood (not recorded which). This sequence joins TRBV5-6 and TRBJ2-1, with 8 bases matching TRBD2. The receptor comes from a woman between 50 and 59 years old who had recovered from COVID-19. The CDR3 reads CASSFYGAGAYNEQFF. The CDR3 DNA follows: TGTGCCAGCAGCTTTTATGGAGCGGGGGCTTACAATGAGCAGTTCTTC.